Listed below are T cell receptor beta chains from one sample, sequenced in a study of cytomegalovirus exposure and HLA in healthy donors. The data were produced by immunoSEQ multiplex PCR, yet TCRdb's version contains in-frame clones alone and is incomplete. This table lists approximately 150,000 clones. The sequencing sample was made of PBMCs. The receptors originated from a male donor in good health and CMV-seronegative. CDR3s include the opening cysteine and the closing phenylalanine or tryptophan. The order of the fields is J gene, V gene, CDR3 protein.

TRBJ2-5 TRBV4-3 CASSQDLAQETQYF
TRBJ2-2 TRBV29-1 CSALGRGHGELFF
TRBJ1-4 TRBV5-1 CASSPARATNEKLFF
TRBJ2-7 TRBV28 CASRYPTGGGYEQYF
TRBJ1-1 TRBV29-1 CSVEQGMNTEAFF
TRBJ2-7 TRBV6-5 CASSYGGRVSEQYF
TRBJ1-2 TRBV27 CASSSTPGQVYGYTF
TRBJ1-6 TRBV19 CASSQGQGANSPLHF
TRBJ2-4 TRBV11-2 CASRSPLAKNIQYF
TRBJ2-3 TRBV7-9 CASSLLAGGITDTQYF
TRBJ2-1 TRBV13 CASSERTGGASYNEQFF
TRBJ2-2 TRBV6-1 CASSARTSGYTGELFF
TRBJ2-7 TRBV5-1 CASSGGVYEQYF
TRBJ2-7 TRBV15 CATSRNYGTGYEQYF
TRBJ1-5 TRBV6-6 CASSYPSSNQPQHF
TRBJ1-1 TRBV6-1 CASSQSRTMNTEAFF
TRBJ2-1 TRBV5-1 CASGKGQRNYNEQFF
TRBJ2-7 TRBV6-6 CASSWLYGRGNEQYF
TRBJ2-1 TRBV5-4 CASSLGAGTSSYNEQFF
TRBJ1-5 TRBV7-9 CASSLDGVGQPQHF
TRBJ2-6 TRBV4-1 CASSQEPGNTFSGANVLTF
TRBJ1-2 TRBV27 CASSPAFGQVQNYGYTF
TRBJ2-2 TRBV19 CASSIGGGAITGELFF
TRBJ2-7 TRBV5-1 CASSREGARDEQYF
TRBJ1-2 TRBV29-1 CSASFQGAYGYTF
TRBJ2-7 TRBV6-5 CASSSRGQVGGEQYF
TRBJ2-7 TRBV6-5 CASSYQGTPSYEQYF
TRBJ1-1 TRBV5-4 CASSLTRVNTEAFF
TRBJ2-6 TRBV29-1 CSVEAEGANVLTF
TRBJ2-5 TRBV9 CASSVTSGGPLWETQYF
TRBJ1-1 TRBV5-1 CASSFTSQLEAFF
TRBJ1-5 TRBV30 CAWTTDSNQPQHF
TRBJ1-4 TRBV9 CASSVRGYDEKLFF
TRBJ2-1 TRBV5-4 CASSAGLAGGNSDNEQFF
TRBJ2-3 TRBV7-6 CASSLSAGNSDTQYF